This T cell receptor beta chain derives from a study of blood T cell repertoires in COVID-19. In the authors' workflow: From reference gene primer amplification, estimates of nucleated cell counts were derived. Clones were read by immunoSEQ multiplex PCR, and TCRdb kept only the in-frame ones, dropping some. The D gene and trimming were derived from the DNA, and the V and J assignments and clone size from that table. The sample holds more than 150,000 clones; 75% to 80% are singletons and the top ten take approximately 15%. With 6 bases clipped from V and 6 bases from J, the junction kept 3 bases outside the gene matches. Germline lookup yields CDR1 MNHEY and CDR2 SMNVEV (reference sequence). The CDR3 runs 14 residues.

This clonotype was obtained from a woman of 80 years or more with acute or convalescent COVID-19. V is TRBV27 and J is TRBJ2-2, with TRBD2 matching over 11 bases. The sample consisted of peripheral blood. CDR3 bases: TGTGCCAGCAGACGGGGACTAGCGGCCGGGGAGCTGTTTTTT. Translated: CASRRGLAAGELFF.